Each of the 29 T cell receptor beta chains below was sequenced from the same sample in a study of PD-1 blockade in classical Hodgkin lymphoma. Time point noted: cycle 4 day 1 (C4D1), after more than five weeks of nivolumab. Every one of the patients relapsed after autologous stem cell transplantation (brentuximab vedotin exposure was variable). The assay was immunoSEQ multiplex PCR, and TCRdb's table has in-frame clones only and misses some. This table has fewer than 25,000 clones, approximately 88% appearing once. Here the sequenced sample was peripheral blood mononuclear cells (PBMCs), taken before the fourth cycle of nivolumab. The receptors derive from a human donor with classical Hodgkin lymphoma.

The chain couples TRBV18 to TRBJ1-2; 8 positions match TRBD1. Germline V lookup: CDR1 KGHSH, CDR2 LQKENI. There are 14 residues in the CDR3. V dropped 3 bases and J dropped 4; count of bases not matched to a gene: 4. The CDR3 reads CASSPDRGGYGYTF. The CDR3 DNA follows: TGTGCCAGCTCACCCGACAGGGGTGGCTATGGCTACACCTTC.

The J gene is TRBJ2-1, the V gene TRBV7-9; 11 bases are shared with TRBD2. CDR3 length equals 16 residues. CDR1 and CDR2 (germline): SEHNR, FQNEAQ (reference sequence). The V gene end was trimmed by 0 bases and the J gene end by 2 bases; junction bases not matched to a gene: 0. CDR3 DNA sequence: TGTGCCAGCAGCTTAGCTAGCGGGGGGGCCTACAATGAGCAGTTCTTC. This codes for CASSLASGGAYNEQFF.

There are a few counts of this clone. J is TRBJ1-3 and V is TRBV7-2; D not certain. CDR1 is SGHTA and CDR2 is FQGNSA in the germline V gene. Trimming took 6 bases from V and 5 from J, leaving 11 bases between them. The CDR3 loop spans 13 amino acids. CDR3 amino acids: CASSTGPRNTIYF. CDR3 nucleotide sequence: TGTGCCAGCAGTACGGGCCCACGAAACACCATATATTTT. The variable domain in full, with the rest retrieved from reference TRBV7-2 and TRBJ1-3, is GAGVSQSPSNKVTEKGKDVELRCDPISGHTALYWYRQSLGQGLEFLIYFQGNSAPDKSGLPSDRFSAERTGGSVSTLTIQRTQQEDSAVYLCASSTGPRNTIYFGEGSWLTVV.

CDR3 amino acids: CASSPHRDYGYTF. Here the CDR3 DNA reads TGTGCCAGCTCACCACACAGGGACTATGGCTACACCTTC. The J gene is TRBJ1-2, the V gene TRBV18; possible D gene TRBD1, 6 bases. Per the germline V gene, CDR1 is KGHSH and CDR2 is LQKENI. The CDR3 sequence is 13 residues long. V gave up 1 base and J gave up 3 bases, with 6 bases separating them.

The rearrangement joins TRBV18 to TRBJ1-2, with D maybe TRBD1 (5 bases). The V and J ends lost 3 bases and 5 bases respectively, with 13 bases between them. The germline V gene encodes CDR1 KGHSH and CDR2 LQKENI. The CDR3 is 14 residues long. The CDR3 bases are TGTGCCAGCTCACCTTTAAAGGGGTGGTATGGCTACACCTTC. It codes for CASSPLKGWYGYTF. The entire variable domain, with the rest obtained from reference TRBV18 and TRBJ1-2, is as follows: NAGVMQNPRHLVRRRGQEARLRCSPMKGHSHVYWYRQLPEEGLKFMVYLQKENIIDESGMPKERFSAEFPKEGPSILRIQQVVRGDSAAYFCASSPLKGWYGYTFGSGTRLTVV.

This chain connects TRBV5-1 to TRBJ2-5; 11 bases agree with TRBD2. The CDR3 contains 14 residues. V lost 1 base and J lost 7; bases outside the gene matches: 3. Germline V gives CDR1 SGHRS, CDR2 YFSETQ. The CDR3 loop is CASSLTSGGGTQYF. The DNA for the CDR3 is TGCGCCAGCAGCTTGACTAGCGGGGGTGGGACCCAGTACTTC. Full variable domain (remainder filled in from reference TRBV5-1 and TRBJ2-5): KAGVTQTPRYLIKTRGQQVTLSCSPISGHRSVSWYQQTPGQGLQFLFEYFSETQRNKGNFPGRFSGRQFSNSRSEMNVSTLELGDSALYLCASSLTSGGGTQYFGPGTRLLVL.

The J gene is TRBJ2-1, the V gene TRBV19; D is uncertain. V dropped 5 bases and J dropped 8 bases, with 13 bases sitting between them. From germline, CDR1 is LNHDA and CDR2 SQIVND (reference sequence). The CDR3 length is 13 residues. This CDR3 is CASSPSNVYEQFF. DNA of the CDR3: TGTGCCAGTAGTCCCAGTAACGTCTATGAGCAGTTCTTC.

This chain uses TRBV30 with TRBJ1-3; D ambiguous. This CDR3 is 14 amino acids long. V was pared by 2 bases and J by 0 bases, with 8 bases between. Germline V CDR1 and CDR2: GTSNPN, SVGIG (reference sequence). CDR3 residues: CAWSLGISGNTIYF. CDR3 DNA: TGTGCCTGGAGTTTGGGGATCTCTGGAAACACCATATATTTT.

This clone was picked up one time. The chain is built from TRBV7-6 and TRBJ2-7; TRBD1 aligns across 9 bases. V shed 1 base, J shed 2 bases, and the junction held 0 bases outside the gene matches. The CDR3 covers 14 residues. The germline V gene encodes CDR1 SGHVS and CDR2 FNYEAQ. CDR3 amino acids: CASSLGQGAYEQYF. CDR3 coding DNA: TGTGCCAGCAGCTTAGGACAGGGGGCCTACGAGCAGTACTTC.

The CDR3 DNA reads TGTGCCAGCCTCCCCGGGCCCCAGGGCACTGAAGCTTTCTTT. Amino acid sequence: CASLPGPQGTEAFF. The chain combines TRBV13 with TRBJ1-1; tentatively, D is TRBD1 (5 bases). CDR3 length equals 14 residues. Looked up from germline, CDR1 is PRHDT and CDR2 is FYEKMQ (reference sequence). V was clipped by 8 bases and J by 4 bases, with 17 bases between them.

This rearrangement joins TRBV25-1 to TRBJ2-5; possibly TRBD1 for D (6 bases). Trimming removed 1 base at V and 11 bases at J, with 14 bases between. The CDR3 totals 13 residues. Germline CDR1 MGHDK, CDR2 SYGVNS. The CDR3 sequence is CASSEWDNREQYF. For the CDR3, the DNA is TGTGCCAGCAGTGAATGGGACAACAGAGAGCAGTACTTC. The variable domain in full, with the rest retrieved from reference TRBV25-1 and TRBJ2-5, is EADIYQTPRYLVIGTGKKITLECSQTMGHDKMYWYQQDPGMELHLIHYSYGVNSTEKGDLSSESTVSRIRTEHFPLTLESARPSHTSQYLCASSEWDNREQYFGPGTRLLVL.

This chain links TRBV6-1 with TRBJ2-3; 13 bases match TRBD2. Germline loops: CDR1 MNHNS, CDR2 SASEGT. V lost 3 bases to trimming and J lost 3 bases; unmatched junction nucleotides: 12. The CDR3 runs to 19 residues. CDR3 DNA sequence: TGTGCCAGCAGTGAGGTCCGGACTAGCGGGAGTTACGGGACAGATACGCAGTATTTT. It translates to CASSEVRTSGSYGTDTQYF.

The chain has TRBV30 and TRBJ1-4, with 7 bases fitting TRBD1. Germline V CDR1 and CDR2: GTSNPN, SVGIG (reference sequence). This CDR3 comprises 15 residues. The trim removed 1 base at V and 7 bases at J, leaving 9 bases unmatched. CDR3 sequence reads: CAWSGGAGGAEKLFF. DNA of the CDR3: TGTGCCTGGAGTGGGGGGGCAGGGGGAGCTGAAAAACTGTTTTTT.

The chain uses TRBV7-6 and TRBJ1-1, with TRBD1 matching 8 bases. The length of the CDR3 is 16 residues. The J segment lost 3 bases and the V segment lost 1 base, leaving 7 bases of the junction unmatched. The V gene's germline CDR1 is SGHVS and CDR2 FNYEAQ. CDR3 protein: CASSLDVRGQDTEAFF. The CDR3 bases are TGTGCCAGCAGCTTAGATGTCAGGGGGCAGGACACTGAAGCTTTCTTT.

This clone was observed once. The genes are TRBV28 and TRBJ2-5; 10 bases line up with TRBD2. J gave up 5 bases and V 8 bases, and 5 bases lay outside the gene matches. Germline CDR1 MDHEN, CDR2 SYDVKM. This CDR3 is 13 amino acids long. CDR3 sequence: CASGAGGEETQYF. DNA for the CDR3: TGTGCCAGCGGAGCGGGGGGGGAGGAGACCCAGTACTTC. Complete variable domain (other parts from reference TRBV28 and TRBJ2-5): DVKVTQSSRYLVKRTGEKVFLECVQDMDHENMFWYRQDPGLGLRLIYFSYDVKMKEKGDIPEGYSVSREKKERFSLILESASTNQTSMYLCASGAGGEETQYFGPGTRLLVL.

This clone was recorded only once. The rearrangement links TRBV7-7 to TRBJ2-7, with no clear D. The length of the CDR3 is 13 residues. Germline CDR1 SSHAT, CDR2 FNYEAQ (reference sequence). V was trimmed by 1 base and J by 7 bases, leaving 11 bases between them. The CDR3 protein is CASSLEDAMEQYF. The CDR3 DNA follows: TGTGCCAGCAGCTTAGAGGACGCCATGGAGCAGTACTTC.

The chain couples TRBV7-6 to TRBJ2-5; 9 bases agree with TRBD2. This CDR3 has 15 residues. Germline CDR1 is SGHVS and CDR2 is FNYEAQ. J was trimmed by 3 bases and V by 2 bases; bases with no gene match: 4. CDR3 nucleotides: TGTGCCAGCAGCTTAATTAGCGGGGGTGAAGAGACCCAGTACTTC. Amino acids: CASSLISGGEETQYF.

This chain connects TRBV29-1 to TRBJ2-5, with 7 positions matching TRBD2. Trimming at V came to 4 bases and at J to 1 base, leaving 6 bases not matched to a gene. Germline V gene data show CDR1 as SQVTM and CDR2 as ANQGSEA. This CDR3 has 14 amino acids. The CDR3 DNA reads TGCAGCGTTGGCGGGGGACGGATCCAAGAGACCCAGTACTTC. Protein product: CSVGGGRIQETQYF.

In nucleotides, the CDR3 is TGCGCCAGCAGCTCTCCAGGGGCAGATACGCAGTATTTT. Its protein product is CASSSPGADTQYF. This sequence joins TRBV5-1 and TRBJ2-3; possibly TRBD1 for D (6 bases). Trimming removed 3 bases from V and 4 bases from J, with 9 bases in between. Germline CDR1 SGHRS, CDR2 YFSETQ. The CDR3 runs to 13 residues.

The chain has TRBV7-9 and TRBJ2-7; D possibly uses TRBD1 or TRBD2 (5 bases each). Trimming removed 1 base from V and 2 bases from J, with 12 bases in between. Germline CDR1 reads SEHNR; CDR2 reads FQNEAQ (reference sequence). The CDR3 runs to 15 residues. This CDR3 is CASSLGGYWPYEQYF. CDR3 sequence (DNA): TGTGCCAGCAGCTTAGGGGGGTATTGGCCCTACGAGCAGTACTTC. Looking up the rest from reference TRBV7-9 and TRBJ2-7 gives the full variable domain: DTGVSQNPRHKITKRGQNVTFRCDPISEHNRLYWYRQTLGQGPEFLTYFQNEAQLEKSRLLSDRFSAERPKGSFSTLEIQRTEQGDSAMYLCASSLGGYWPYEQYFGPGTRLTVT.

This chain connects TRBV2 to TRBJ2-7, with a possible D match to TRBD1 (6 bases). Germline V gene lookup returns CDR1 SNHLY and CDR2 FYNNEI. The CDR3 length is 12 residues. The V and J ends lost 6 bases and 4 bases respectively, with 10 bases between them. The CDR3 DNA sequence: TGTGCCAGCAGCAGGGGAAGGTACGAGCAGTACTTC. Translating gives CASSRGRYEQYF.

The J gene is TRBJ2-7, the V gene TRBV10-3, with 9 nucleotides matching TRBD2. CDR1 is ENHRY and CDR2 is SYGVKD in the germline V gene. The CDR3 spans 15 residues. Trimming took 4 bases from V and 2 from J; bases not matched to a gene: 6. The chain's CDR3 is CAISGRTSAPYEQYF. In DNA form, the CDR3 reads TGTGCCATCAGTGGAAGGACTAGCGCACCCTACGAGCAGTACTTC.

The rearrangement links TRBV5-1 to TRBJ2-5, with D perhaps TRBD1 or TRBD2 (7 bases each). The CDR3 loop spans 16 amino acids. Germline CDR1 and CDR2: SGHRS and YFSETQ. V was shortened by 6 bases and J by 4 bases, with 22 bases between the two germline ends. In DNA, the CDR3 is TGCGCCAGCAAGTCAGGGAGGCAGGGGGGGACAGAGACCCAGTACTTC. As protein: CASKSGRQGGTETQYF.

The rearrangement links TRBV25-1 to TRBJ2-3; 10 bases are a match to TRBD2. The germline V gene has CDR1 MGHDK and CDR2 SYGVNS. This CDR3 comprises 14 residues. V was clipped by 5 bases and J by 4 bases; unmatched bases: 3. CDR3 sequence (DNA): TGTGCCAGCAGTCAAAGCGGGGGGGCAGATACGCAGTATTTT. Translated: CASSQSGGADTQYF.

CDR3 sequence: CASSDVIIKETQYF. CDR3 nucleotide sequence: TGTGCCAGCAGCGACGTAATAATAAAAGAGACCCAGTACTTC. V is TRBV7-9 and J is TRBJ2-5; D remains unclear. The CDR3 loop spans 14 amino acids. V was cut by 5 bases and J by 3 bases, with 13 bases left in between. Germline CDR1 and CDR2: SEHNR and FQNEAQ (reference sequence). The complete variable domain, with remaining parts taken from reference TRBV7-9 and TRBJ2-5, reads DTGVSQNPRHKITKRGQNVTFRCDPISEHNRLYWYRQTLGQGPEFLTYFQNEAQLEKSRLLSDRFSAERPKGSFSTLEIQRTEQGDSAMYLCASSDVIIKETQYFGPGTRLLVL.

The chain links TRBV28 to TRBJ1-2; D gene ambiguous. The germline gives CDR1 MDHEN, CDR2 SYDVKM. V shed 4 bases and J shed 5 bases, with 2 bases lying between them. There are 10 residues in the CDR3. CDR3 residues: CASSSYGYTF. CDR3 nucleotides: TGTGCCAGCAGTTCATATGGCTACACCTTC.

The chain uses TRBV6-5 and TRBJ1-6; 7 bases line up with TRBD1. The ends lost 2 bases at V and 8 bases at J; junction bases unmatched: 6. The germline CDR1 and CDR2 sequences are MNHEY and SVGAGI. This CDR3 has 15 residues. The CDR3 region has the DNA TGTGCCAGCAGTTACAATACAGGGGTGGATTCACCCCTCCACTTT. This sequence encodes CASSYNTGVDSPLHF.

The J gene is TRBJ2-7, the V gene TRBV7-9, with a possible D match to TRBD2 (6 bases). Germline CDR1 SEHNR, CDR2 FQNEAQ (reference sequence). V lost 2 bases and J lost 3, with 11 bases in between. The CDR3 is made up of 14 amino acids. Here the CDR3 reads CASSLHGGLYEQYF. DNA of the CDR3: TGTGCCAGCAGCTTACACGGGGGACTCTACGAGCAGTACTTC.

The V gene is TRBV2, the J gene TRBJ2-7, with 8 positions matching TRBD2. V lost 8 bases, J lost 3 bases, and 12 bases stayed unmatched. Germline V gene sequence: CDR1 SNHLY, CDR2 FYNNEI. There are 15 residues in the CDR3. The CDR3: CASHPPGLVNYEQYF. For the CDR3, the DNA is TGTGCCAGCCACCCCCCGGGACTAGTCAACTACGAGCAGTACTTC. Complete variable domain (other parts from reference TRBV2 and TRBJ2-7): EPEVTQTPSHQVTQMGQEVILRCVPISNHLYFYWYRQILGQKVEFLVSFYNNEISEKSEIFDDQFSVERPDGSNFTLKIRSTKLEDSAMYFCASHPPGLVNYEQYFGPGTRLTVT.